This TCR beta chain was found in a study of T-cell reconstitution after alpha-beta-depleted transplantation in children. General observations from the study: Some patients' high day-60 TCRbeta diversity was attributed to recipient cells surviving conditioning. Alpha-beta T cells about two months after transplant reportedly derived from several hundred expanded graft clones.

Comments on this clonotype: The antigen is unknown.

Unique molecular identifiers were incorporated during preparation of the TCRbeta library. TCRdb re-derived calls from the PCR reads in MiXCR, one entry per CDR3 protein. The sample holds a few hundred thousand distinct CDR3 sequences, under 15% seen once. Germline values: CDR1 MDHEN, CDR2 SYDVKM. After removal of 6 bases from V and 5 bases from J, the junction contained 15 bases not matched to a gene. The CDR3 length is 16 residues. The chain employs TRBV28 and TRBJ1-1, with 7 bases that match TRBD1. Sequencing used PBMCs, mostly from graft donor cells, obtained 360 days after TCRalphabeta/CD19-depleted stem cell transplant. The receptor was isolated from a male patient aged 10 to 17 who had a stem cell transplant for acute myeloid leukemia, so the T cells may come from the graft donor. The CDR3 spells CASRYRGTALLTEAFF. In DNA, the CDR3 is TGTGCCAGCAGATACCGCGGGACAGCACTTCTTACTGAAGCTTTCTTT.